Each of the 5 T cell receptor beta chains below was sequenced from the same sample in a study of tumor-infiltrating lymphocytes in primary liver carcinoma. Making TCR beta cDNA involved approximately 530 ng total RNA and a constant-region primer. It was through three nested multiplex PCR rounds of slightly modified ARM-PCR that TCR beta libraries arose. The opening two PCR rounds, ten to eleven cycles each, paired TRBV1-TRBV30 forward primers with a C-beta reverse primer. TCRdb reprocessed the multiplex PCR reads via MiXCR and lists one record per CDR3 protein. The data show approximately 330,000 distinct CDR3 sequences, 65% seen once. Alongside blood RNA obtained from unsorted whole blood, germline DNA was also extracted. Sequenced input: peripheral blood. These receptors were collected from a man between 35 and 55 years old with primary liver carcinoma and hepatitis B virus infection.

This chain links TRBV7-3 with TRBJ2-1; D is unclear. The CDR3 has 15 amino acids. V was shortened by 0 bases and J by 0 bases, with 6 bases between the two germline ends. CDR1 is SGHTA and CDR2 is FQGTGA in the germline V gene. The CDR3 sequence: CASSLTRCSYNEQFF. CDR3 bases: TGTGCCAGCAGCTTAACCCGCTGCTCCTACAATGAGCAGTTCTTC.

A note on this clonotype: This may arise from a read error, as a much more abundant clone is one base away. CDR3 nucleotides: TGCGCCAGCAGCCCCCCGGGACCAGCGGGATCCACAGATACGCAGTATTTT. This gives the protein CASSPPGPAGSTDTQYF. The chain employs TRBV4-1 and TRBJ2-3, with TRBD2 matching over 7 bases. J was trimmed by 2 bases and V by 4 bases; bases with no gene match: 12. Per germline, CDR1 MGHRA and CDR2 YSYEKL. The CDR3 loop spans 17 amino acids.

As concerns this clonotype: A much larger clone lies a single base off, so this may be a read error. The V gene is TRBV6-2 or TRBV6-3, the J gene TRBJ2-5; 8 positions agree with TRBD2. Germline V gene lookup returns CDR1 MNHEY and CDR2 SVGEGT. This CDR3 spans 14 amino acids. The CDR3 loop reads CACSYKGLAETQYF. CDR3 coding DNA: TGTGCCTGCAGTTACAAAGGACTAGCAGAGACCCAGTACTTC.

Only a few counts were recorded for this clonotype. This chain uses TRBV5-4 with TRBJ2-2, with 8 bases matching TRBD2. This CDR3 contains 15 residues. V shed 2 bases and J 4 bases; nucleotides not matched to a gene: 4. CDR1 and CDR2 from the germline V gene are SGHNT and YYREEE (reference sequence). Here the CDR3 reads CASSLGTRATGELFF. CDR3 DNA sequence: TGTGCCAGCAGCTTAGGGACTAGAGCCACCGGGGAGCTGTTTTTT.

Only a few counts were recorded for this clonotype. This chain links TRBV6-1 with TRBJ1-4, with D unresolved. Deletions cut 2 bases from V and 3 bases from J, with 10 bases between. Looked up from germline, CDR1 is MNHNS and CDR2 is SASEGT. The CDR3 covers 15 residues. The CDR3: CASSEPGSSNEKLFF. CDR3 bases: TGTGCCAGCAGTGAACCGGGGAGCTCTAATGAAAAACTGTTTTTT.